This TCR beta chain comes out of a study of shared clonotypes between healthy human individuals. This clone was counted a few times. Cells designated naive CD8 were CD45RO-negative and were positively selected for CCR7, with terminally differentiated effector memory CD45RA+ cells excluded. The study enrolled healthy HIV-negative adults without recent acute infections or vaccinations as donors. TCRdb's copy holds only in-frame clones and misses some; the assay was immunoSEQ multiplex PCR. This sample has some 2.1 million clones; just over 90% occur once, and the top ten carry approximately 1.6%. Trimming cost V 1 base and J 0 bases, with 12 bases left between them. The CDR3 has 16 residues. Germline V gene data show CDR1 as SEHNR and CDR2 as FQNEAQ (reference sequence).

Source material: naive CD8+ T cells from PBMCs. The chain recombines TRBV7-9 with TRBJ1-2; no definite D call. The receptor was isolated from a man younger than 30 in good health. Some clones in this sample may be carry-over from other donors' samples. In DNA, the CDR3 is TGTGCCAGCAGCTTAGGTGCAGGACCAACTAACTATGGCTACACCTTC. It translates to CASSLGAGPTNYGYTF.